The next 25 T cell receptor beta chains were all read from a single sample in a study of T-cell reconstitution after alpha-beta-depleted transplantation in children. Using unique molecular identifiers, the investigators prepared the TCRbeta library. MiXCR, run by TCRdb on the PCR reads, gives a single entry per CDR3 protein. This table holds roughly 100,000 distinct CDR3 sequences, around 5.9% found once. The input for sequencing was PBMCs, mostly from graft donor cells, taken 60 days after TCRalphabeta/CD19-depleted stem cell transplant. These receptors were collected from a female patient between 2 and 15 years old who had a stem cell transplant for Fanconi anemia, so the T cells may come from the graft donor.

The chain joins TRBV7-2 to TRBJ2-7; the D is unclear. The CDR3 extends over 15 amino acids. The ends were cut back, 3 bases at V and 2 bases at J, with 14 bases in the middle. CDR1 SGHTA and CDR2 FQGNSA come from the germline V gene. The DNA of the CDR3 is TGTGCCAGCAGCTTTATCCGTTTCAACCCCTACGAGCAGTACTTC. The encoded protein is CASSFIRFNPYEQYF.

This clonotype occurred many times. The gene calls are TRBV4-1 and TRBJ2-3, with 7 bases identical to TRBD1. Germline V gives CDR1 MGHRA, CDR2 YSYEKL. This CDR3 comprises 16 residues. V lost 2 bases, J lost 2 bases, and 7 bases stayed unmatched. The CDR3 DNA sequence: TGCGCCAGCAGCCAATACAGGGGACGTAACACAGATACGCAGTATTTT. Amino acid sequence: CASSQYRGRNTDTQYF.

The table lists this clonotype with many counts. J is TRBJ1-4 and V is TRBV28; possibly TRBD1 for D (5 bases). Germline V CDR1 and CDR2: MDHEN, SYDVKM. Trimming removed 11 bases from V and 8 bases from J, with 21 bases in between. The CDR3 runs 14 residues. The CDR3 reads CAVQETGTVEKLFF. Here the CDR3 DNA reads TGTGCCGTACAAGAAACCGGGACGGTCGAAAAACTGTTTTTT.

With respect to this clonotype: The junction departs from the called germline gene at one end, perhaps through a read error. The chain joins TRBV5-1 to TRBJ2-5; D not certain. CDR1 is SGHRS, CDR2 YFSETQ, per germline. This CDR3 is built from 12 residues. DNA for the CDR3: TGCGCCAGCAACTTGGCCGGAGAGACCCAGTACTTC. This sequence encodes CASNLAGETQYF. The whole variable domain, filled in from reference TRBV5-1 and TRBJ2-5, reads KAGVTQTPRYLIKTRGQQVTLSCSPISGHRSVSWYQQTPGQGLQFLFEYFSETQRNKGNFPGRFSGRQFSNSRSEMNVSTLELGDSALYLCASNLAGETQYFGPGTRLLVL.

The V and J genes are TRBV20-1 and TRBJ2-1, with D maybe TRBD2 (7 bases). The CDR3 has 15 amino acids. The V gene's germline CDR1 is DFQATT and CDR2 SNEGSKA (reference sequence). Trimming took off 6 bases at V and 12 bases at J, with 27 bases between the two ends. CDR3 in DNA: TGCAGTGCCGATACCGCGGGGGCCGGTATTTTTGGGCAGTTCTTC. This codes for CSADTAGAGIFGQFF.

V and J are TRBV9 and TRBJ2-2; 7 bases map to TRBD2. This CDR3 comprises 15 residues. V dropped 0 bases and J dropped 4; count of bases not matched to a gene: 3. Germline CDR1 reads SGDLS; CDR2 reads YYNGEE. CDR3 sequence: CASSVGAGRTGELFF. CDR3 DNA: TGTGCCAGCAGCGTAGGAGCGGGACGCACCGGGGAGCTGTTTTTT. Combining the CDR3 with reference TRBV9 and TRBJ2-2 gives the whole variable domain DSGVTQTPKHLITATGQRVTLRCSPRSGDLSVYWYQQSLDQGLQFLIQYYNGEERAKGNILERFSAQQFPDLHSELNLSSLELGDSALYFCASSVGAGRTGELFFGEGSRLTVL.

This clonotype has ten or more counts. This chain links TRBV5-1 with TRBJ2-5; tentatively, D is TRBD2 (5 bases). The germline CDR1 and CDR2 sequences are SGHRS and YFSETQ. Trimming stripped 0 bases from V and 7 bases from J, with 16 bases between. This CDR3 has 15 amino acids. In nucleotides, the CDR3 is TGCGCCAGCAGCTTGGCCGGGGAGTGGTCGGGGACCCAGTACTTC. Its protein is CASSLAGEWSGTQYF. Based on the CDR3 plus reference TRBV5-1 and TRBJ2-5, the full variable domain is KAGVTQTPRYLIKTRGQQVTLSCSPISGHRSVSWYQQTPGQGLQFLFEYFSETQRNKGNFPGRFSGRQFSNSRSEMNVSTLELGDSALYLCASSLAGEWSGTQYFGPGTRLLVL.

This clonotype was found many times. This chain connects TRBV5-1 to TRBJ1-4; no firm D call. V was pared by 4 bases and J by 4 bases, with 8 bases between. The CDR3 contains 13 residues. Germline loops: CDR1 SGHRS, CDR2 YFSETQ. The CDR3 loop is CASSKDGNEKLFF. The CDR3 DNA reads as TGCGCCAGCAGCAAAGACGGTAATGAAAAACTGTTTTTT.

This clonotype was observed at least ten times. The rearrangement joins TRBV7-8 to TRBJ2-3; perhaps TRBD2 as D (7 bases). The CDR3 totals 17 residues. The V and J ends lost 1 base and 7 bases respectively, with 21 bases between them. The V gene's germline CDR1 is SGHVS and CDR2 FQNEAQ. In nucleotides, the CDR3 is TGTGCCAGCAGCTTAGACAGACTAACGGGGGGCCCATATACGCAGTATTTT. This sequence encodes CASSLDRLTGGPYTQYF.

This clonotype was counted ten times or more. This sequence joins TRBV12-3 or TRBV12-4 and TRBJ1-4; D remains unclear. V was clipped by 1 base and J by 6 bases, with 15 bases between them. The CDR3 totals 16 residues. CDR3 bases: TGTGCCAGCAGTTTAGTGCCACGGTACAAGGATGAAAAACTGTTTTTT. Its translation: CASSLVPRYKDEKLFF.

This clonotype turned up a few times. The V gene is TRBV5-6, the J gene TRBJ2-7; TRBD1 agrees at 7 bases. This CDR3 spans 15 amino acids. CDR1 is SGHDT, CDR2 YYEEEE, per germline. Trimming took 1 base from V and 4 from J; bases not matched to a gene: 8. CDR3 DNA: TGTGCCAGCAGCTTGAATCCCGGGACAGATTACGAGCAGTACTTC. The encoded protein is CASSLNPGTDYEQYF.

V usage is TRBV5-1 and J usage is TRBJ2-2, with TRBD1 identical over 8 bases. The CDR3 contains 14 residues. Germline V CDR1 and CDR2: SGHRS, YFSETQ. V trimming: 4 bases; J trimming: 5 bases; junction bases outside the gene matches: 4. As DNA, the CDR3 is TGCGCCAGCAGCCCATGGGACAGGACCGGGGAGCTGTTTTTT. It yields the protein CASSPWDRTGELFF.

V and J are TRBV6-2 or TRBV6-3 and TRBJ2-2; maybe TRBD1 (5 bases). This CDR3 spans 14 amino acids. CDR1 and CDR2 from the germline V gene are MNHEY and SVGEGT. V shed 4 bases and J shed 3 bases, with 9 bases lying between them. CDR3 in DNA: TGTGCCAGCAGTTGGGGCTCAGACACCGGGGAGCTGTTTTTT. Its translation: CASSWGSDTGELFF.

This clonotype showed up just a few times. CDR3 nucleotides: TGCAGTGCCTTTAGCGGGAGGGGCACCGGGGAGCTGTTTTTT. Protein: CSAFSGRGTGELFF. The chain employs TRBV20-1 and TRBJ2-2; 11 positions agree with TRBD2. Looked up from germline, CDR1 is DFQATT and CDR2 is SNEGSKA (reference sequence). The CDR3 covers 14 residues. After removal of 6 bases from V and 4 bases from J, the junction contained 4 bases not matched to a gene.

This clonotype was picked up many times. CDR3 loop: CASSDTRGRYNEQFF. Here the CDR3 DNA reads TGTGCCAGCAGCGACACTCGGGGACGCTACAATGAGCAGTTCTTC. The V and J genes are TRBV11-2 and TRBJ2-1; D may match TRBD1 or TRBD2 (5 bases each). V shed 5 bases and J shed 3 bases, with 14 bases lying between them. The CDR3 spans 15 residues. The germline gives CDR1 SGHAT, CDR2 FQNNGV.

This clonotype was observed many times. This sequence joins TRBV20-1 and TRBJ2-1; a possible D gene is TRBD1 (7 bases). This CDR3 contains 13 residues. From germline, CDR1 is DFQATT and CDR2 SNEGSKA (reference sequence). The germline V and J ends were trimmed by 5 bases and 7 bases, with 15 bases remaining between them. The CDR3 DNA reads as TGCAGTGCTCGGACAGGCGGGATTAATGAGCAGTTCTTC. This gives the protein CSARTGGINEQFF.

This clonotype showed up many times. This chain uses TRBV10-3 with TRBJ2-7, with 9 positions matching TRBD1. V shed 6 bases and J 5 bases; nucleotides not matched to a gene: 5. CDR1 is ENHRY and CDR2 is SYGVKD in the germline V gene. The length of the CDR3 is 13 residues. CDR3 sequence (DNA): TGTGCCATCAGGGGGACAGGGCTCAACGAGCAGTACTTC. Translated, it gives CAIRGTGLNEQYF.

This clonotype was observed a handful of times. V is TRBV24-1 and J is TRBJ2-1; no clear D gene. V lost 2 bases to trimming and J lost 5 bases, with 9 bases between them. Germline V gives CDR1 KGHDR, CDR2 SFDVKD. CDR3 length: 14 residues. The CDR3 spells CATSDSPPNNEQFF. The CDR3, as DNA: TGTGCCACCAGTGATTCCCCCCCTAACAATGAGCAGTTCTTC.

This clonotype occurred a few times. The rearrangement uses TRBV2 and TRBJ2-3, with D maybe TRBD2 (6 bases). Germline CDR1 is SNHLY and CDR2 is FYNNEI. With 2 bases removed from V and 0 bases from J, the gap between germline ends came to 12 bases. The CDR3 covers 16 residues. CDR3 region: CASSETPSASTDTQYF. CDR3 nucleotides: TGTGCCAGCAGTGAAACCCCTAGCGCAAGCACAGATACGCAGTATTTT.

This clonotype was seen repeatedly, ten times or more. CDR3 residues: CSASQIVLAGADTQYF. CDR3 sequence (DNA): TGCAGTGCTAGTCAGATTGTACTAGCGGGGGCAGATACGCAGTATTTT. The chain employs TRBV20-1 and TRBJ2-3; 11 positions match TRBD2. V lost 3 bases and J lost 4; bases outside the gene matches: 9. Germline CDR1 DFQATT, CDR2 SNEGSKA (reference sequence). CDR3 length equals 16 residues.

This clonotype was seen many times. V and J are TRBV7-2 and TRBJ2-1, with D possibly being TRBD1 (6 bases). Per the germline V gene, CDR1 is SGHTA and CDR2 is FQGNSA. The CDR3 sequence is 15 residues long. The V gene lost 5 bases and the J gene lost 2 bases, with 13 bases spanning the gap. CDR3 sequence (DNA): TGTGCCAGCAGCATTGTCAGGACAGCCTACAATGAGCAGTTCTTC. Translation: CASSIVRTAYNEQFF.

The J gene is TRBJ1-1, the V gene TRBV12-3 or TRBV12-4; 8 nucleotides agree with TRBD1. This CDR3 is 16 amino acids long. V lost 6 bases, J lost 6 bases, and 15 bases stayed unmatched. As DNA, the CDR3 is TGTGCCAGCAGCCACCGACAGGGGAGGGGAAGGGCTGAAGCTTTCTTT. This gives the protein CASSHRQGRGRAEAFF.

This clonotype was seen more than once but under ten times. This sequence joins TRBV28 and TRBJ2-1; 7 nucleotides align to TRBD1. This CDR3 is built from 18 residues. With V trimmed by 3 bases and J by 5 bases, 16 bases remained unmatched. The germline V gene encodes CDR1 MDHEN and CDR2 SYDVKM. The CDR3 loop reads CASSLPRDHRGGHNEQFF. The CDR3 DNA follows: TGTGCCAGCAGTTTGCCTAGGGACCACAGGGGTGGTCACAATGAGCAGTTCTTC.

This clonotype was seen many times. The V gene is TRBV12-3 or TRBV12-4, the J gene TRBJ2-2; TRBD2 agrees at 8 bases. Unmatched junction bases numbered 5, after V lost 4 bases and J lost 7 bases. CDR3 size: 14 residues. CDR3 loop: CASSSGLGGGELFF. The DNA for the CDR3 is TGTGCCAGCAGTTCGGGACTAGGTGGCGGGGAGCTGTTTTTT.

This clonotype was counted ten times or more. The V call is TRBV7-8, the J call TRBJ2-7, with 11 bases that match TRBD2. The length of the CDR3 is 15 residues. V gave up 5 bases and J gave up 2 bases; unmatched junction bases: 5. Germline assignment: CDR1 SGHVS and CDR2 FQNEAQ. The CDR3 here is CASSRGLAVTYEQYF. Here the CDR3 DNA reads TGTGCCAGCAGCCGGGGACTAGCGGTTACCTACGAGCAGTACTTC.